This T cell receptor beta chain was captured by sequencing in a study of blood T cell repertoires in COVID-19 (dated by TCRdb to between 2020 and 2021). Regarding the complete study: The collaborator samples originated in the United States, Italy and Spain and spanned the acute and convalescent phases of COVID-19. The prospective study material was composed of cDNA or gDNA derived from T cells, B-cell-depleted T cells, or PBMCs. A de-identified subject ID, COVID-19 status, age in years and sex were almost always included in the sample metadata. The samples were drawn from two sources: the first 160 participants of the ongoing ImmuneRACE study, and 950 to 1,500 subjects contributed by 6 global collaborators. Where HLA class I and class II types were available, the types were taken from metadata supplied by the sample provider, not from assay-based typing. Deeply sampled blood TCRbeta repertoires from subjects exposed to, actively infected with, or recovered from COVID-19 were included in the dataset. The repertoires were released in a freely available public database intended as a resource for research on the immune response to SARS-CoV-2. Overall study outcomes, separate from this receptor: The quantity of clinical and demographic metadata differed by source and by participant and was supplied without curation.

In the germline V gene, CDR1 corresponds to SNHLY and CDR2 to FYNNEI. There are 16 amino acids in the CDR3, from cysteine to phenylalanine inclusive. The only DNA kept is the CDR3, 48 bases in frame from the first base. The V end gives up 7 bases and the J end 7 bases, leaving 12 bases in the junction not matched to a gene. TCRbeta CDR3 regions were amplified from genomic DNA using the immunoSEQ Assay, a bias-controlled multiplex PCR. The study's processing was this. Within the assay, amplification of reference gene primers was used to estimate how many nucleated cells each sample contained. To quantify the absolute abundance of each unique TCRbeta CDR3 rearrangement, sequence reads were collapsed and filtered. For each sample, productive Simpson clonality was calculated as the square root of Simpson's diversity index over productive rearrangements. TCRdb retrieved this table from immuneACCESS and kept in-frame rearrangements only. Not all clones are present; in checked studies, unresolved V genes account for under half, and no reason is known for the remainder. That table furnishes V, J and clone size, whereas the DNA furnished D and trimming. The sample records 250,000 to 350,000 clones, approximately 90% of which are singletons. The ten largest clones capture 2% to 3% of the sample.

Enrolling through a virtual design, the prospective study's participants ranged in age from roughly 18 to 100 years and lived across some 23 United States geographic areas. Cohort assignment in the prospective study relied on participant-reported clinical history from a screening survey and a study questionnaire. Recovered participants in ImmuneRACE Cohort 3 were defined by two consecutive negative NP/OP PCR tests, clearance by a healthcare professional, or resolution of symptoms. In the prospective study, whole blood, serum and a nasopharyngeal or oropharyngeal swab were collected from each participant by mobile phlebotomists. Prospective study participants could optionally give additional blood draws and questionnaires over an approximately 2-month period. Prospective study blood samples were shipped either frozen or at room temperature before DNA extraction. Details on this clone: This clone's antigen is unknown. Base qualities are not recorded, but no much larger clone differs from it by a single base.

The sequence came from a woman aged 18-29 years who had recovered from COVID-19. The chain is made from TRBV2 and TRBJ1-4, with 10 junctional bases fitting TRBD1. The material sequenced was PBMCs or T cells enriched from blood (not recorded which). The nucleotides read TGTGCCAGCACCGAACCCCCGGGACAGGGGTTTGAAAAACTGTTTTTT. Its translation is CASTEPPGQGFEKLFF.